The clone carrying this T cell receptor (beta chain) appeared a single time. Its specificity is unknown. The source of the sample is a study of OX40 agonist ivuxolimab in advanced cancers. Across the study: Administration of intravenous ivuxolimab to patients occurred every 2 weeks at 0.01 to 10 mg/kg. Study-wide findings and caveats: CD4+ and CD8+ blood T cells expanded clonally by week 6 at 0.1 to 3.0 mg/kg. At 0.1-3.0 mg/kg, partial responders had clonal expansion among the lowest observed.

The assay was immunoSEQ multiplex PCR, and TCRdb's table has in-frame clones only and misses some. The table shows 52,000 or so clones, with roughly 84% occurring only once. The germline V and J ends were trimmed by 5 bases and 5 bases, with 15 bases remaining between them. The CDR3 is made up of 14 amino acids. Per germline, CDR1 SEHNR and CDR2 FQNEAQ (reference sequence). The sample in question was CD4+ or CD8+ T cells sorted from blood, obtained in a trial of the OX40 agonist ivuxolimab. The chain links TRBV7-9 to TRBJ1-1; D possibly corresponds to TRBD1 (5 bases). The receptor's source is an adult with an advanced solid tumor such as melanoma, head and neck, liver or kidney cancer. The CDR3 region is CASSPLGGGTEAFF. Written as DNA, the CDR3 is TGTGCCAGCAGCCCCCTCGGGGGAGGTACTGAAGCTTTCTTT.